These 17 T cell receptor beta chains share one sample of origin, sequenced in a study of blood T cell repertoires in COVID-19. The assay was immunoSEQ multiplex PCR, and TCRdb's table has in-frame clones only and misses some. The sample lists roughly 60,000 clones, approximately 87% occurring once. Specimen: peripheral blood. These receptors all come from a human donor in a cohort sampled during active COVID-19.

The chain combines TRBV6-2 or TRBV6-3 with TRBJ2-7; the D gene is possibly TRBD2 (6 bases). The germline V gene has CDR1 MNHEY and CDR2 SVGEGT. The CDR3 runs to 15 residues. V shed 0 bases and J shed 6 bases, with 15 bases lying between them. The CDR3 bases are TGTGCCAGCAGTTACTCCTACGGACTAAGTAGCGAGCAGTACTTC. This sequence encodes CASSYSYGLSSEQYF.

The chain is built from TRBV6-5 and TRBJ2-4; no definite D call. Trimming took 8 bases from V and 0 from J, leaving 14 bases between them. Germline V gives CDR1 MNHEY, CDR2 SVGAGI. The CDR3 consists of 15 residues. CDR3 DNA: TGTGCCAGCTTGGTAACAGCCCTAGCCAAAAACATTCAGTACTTC. Translation gives CASLVTALAKNIQYF.

The DNA for the CDR3 is TGTGCCAGCAGCGTTAGCGGGGGGGCCGGCTACGAGCAGTACTTC. Its protein product is CASSVSGGAGYEQYF. V and J are TRBV9 and TRBJ2-7; 11 nucleotides line up with TRBD2. This CDR3 region has 15 residues. CDR1 is SGDLS, CDR2 YYNGEE, per germline. V dropped 2 bases and J dropped 3; count of bases not matched to a gene: 4.

This sequence joins TRBV6-1 and TRBJ2-7, with 7 bases lining up with TRBD1. Germline V CDR1 and CDR2: MNHNS, SASEGT. This CDR3 has 15 residues. Trimming cost V 3 bases and J 3 bases; bases outside gene matches: 8. The CDR3 DNA sequence: TGTGCCAGCAGTGACCCACCACAGGGGATCTACGAGCAGTACTTC. Translation gives CASSDPPQGIYEQYF.

This rearrangement joins TRBV29-1 to TRBJ1-2; possible D gene TRBD1, 6 bases. V was trimmed by 3 bases and J by 0 bases, leaving 14 bases between them. The CDR3 is made up of 15 amino acids. The germline gives CDR1 SQVTM, CDR2 ANQGSEA. DNA of the CDR3: TGCAGCGTTGAGGACTGGGGGACAACTAACTATGGCTACACCTTC. Translated: CSVEDWGTTNYGYTF.

The J gene is TRBJ2-3, the V gene TRBV5-1, with D perhaps matching TRBD2 (6 bases). The CDR3 consists of 16 residues. The germline V gene has CDR1 SGHRS and CDR2 YFSETQ. V lost 4 bases, J lost 0 bases, and 15 bases lay in between. This CDR3 is CASSPGIADSTDTQYF. The CDR3 coding sequence is TGCGCCAGCAGCCCGGGAATAGCGGACAGCACAGATACGCAGTATTTT.

The V and J genes are TRBV7-2 and TRBJ1-5; D perhaps matches TRBD1 (6 bases). Trimming pared 5 bases from V and 3 bases from J, leaving 11 bases between. This CDR3 contains 14 residues. CDR1 is SGHTA and CDR2 is FQGNSA in the germline V gene. This CDR3 is CASSPRGSNQPQHF. CDR3 coding DNA: TGTGCCAGCAGCCCTAGGGGGTCCAATCAGCCCCAGCATTTT.

V gene TRBV7-2 combines with J gene TRBJ2-4, with 9 bases fitting TRBD2. The CDR3 spans 14 residues. With V trimmed by 2 bases and J by 6 bases, 2 bases remained unmatched. CDR1 and CDR2 (germline): SGHTA, FQGNSA. For the CDR3, the DNA is TGTGCCAGCAGCTTAAGCGGGGGGTCAAACATTCAGTACTTC. It is translated as CASSLSGGSNIQYF.

The chain carries TRBV6-5 and TRBJ1-1; 9 nucleotides align to TRBD1. V shed 0 bases and J 2 bases; nucleotides not matched to a gene: 4. The CDR3 loop spans 16 amino acids. Looked up from germline, CDR1 is MNHEY and CDR2 is SVGAGI. The CDR3 region is CASSYSGTGTNTEAFF. The CDR3 nucleotides are TGTGCCAGCAGTTACTCTGGGACAGGGACAAACACTGAAGCTTTCTTT.

The chain joins TRBV4-2 to TRBJ2-7, with 7 bases that match TRBD2. CDR3 length: 14 residues. Germline V gene lookup returns CDR1 LGHNA and CDR2 YNFKEQ. The V gene end was trimmed by 3 bases and the J gene end by 1 base; junction bases not matched to a gene: 3. The CDR3 sequence: CASSQGGSSYEQYF. The DNA of the CDR3 is TGTGCCAGCAGCCAGGGCGGGAGTTCCTACGAGCAGTACTTC.

Only one count was recorded for this clone. The gene calls are TRBV11-2 and TRBJ2-6, with a tentative D call TRBD2 (7 bases). Between the trimmed V and J ends, which lost 6 bases and 0 bases, there was a span of 21 bases. Germline V lookup: CDR1 SGHAT, CDR2 FQNNGV. There are 19 residues in the CDR3. CDR3: CASRSPGGPRLSGANVLTF. The CDR3, as DNA: TGTGCCAGCAGATCGCCCGGGGGGCCACGACTCTCTGGGGCCAACGTCCTGACTTTC.

This clone was detected a few times. The rearrangement joins TRBV27 to TRBJ1-2; tentative D call: TRBD1 (5 bases). V dropped 6 bases and J dropped 2 bases, with 7 bases sitting between them. This CDR3 has 12 residues. Germline CDR1 and CDR2: MNHEY and SMNVEV (reference sequence). For the CDR3, the DNA is TGTGCCAGCAGGGGGCCCAACTATGGCTACACCTTC. The encoded protein is CASRGPNYGYTF.

The rearrangement uses TRBV7-9 and TRBJ1-2, with TRBD1 as a possible D gene (5 bases). The CDR3 is 13 amino acids. The germline V and J ends were trimmed by 1 base and 5 bases, with 8 bases remaining between them. Germline V gives CDR1 SEHNR, CDR2 FQNEAQ (reference sequence). The CDR3 nucleotides read TGTGCCAGCAGCTTAGTGGGGCCTTATGGCTACACCTTC. It codes for CASSLVGPYGYTF.

This sequence joins TRBV28 and TRBJ2-1; maybe TRBD2 (6 bases). Per the germline V gene, CDR1 is MDHEN and CDR2 is SYDVKM. CDR3 length: 15 residues. V was clipped by 3 bases and J by 4 bases, with 13 bases between them. CDR3 in amino acids: CASSFASASYNEQFF. DNA for the CDR3: TGTGCCAGCAGTTTCGCTAGCGCCAGTTACAATGAGCAGTTCTTC.

The chain is built from TRBV30 and TRBJ2-7; no clear D. CDR3 size: 14 residues. V lost 0 bases and J lost 3, with 12 bases in between. The V gene's germline CDR1 is GTSNPN and CDR2 SVGIG (reference sequence). CDR3 nucleotides: TGTGCCTGGAGTGTAACGTCCCGCAGCTACGAGCAGTACTTC. It is translated as CAWSVTSRSYEQYF.

J is TRBJ2-4 and V is TRBV28; TRBD2 agrees at 11 bases. The CDR3 covers 19 residues. Germline trimming cut 5 bases from V and 0 bases from J; bases unmatched to any gene: 12. The germline gives CDR1 MDHEN, CDR2 SYDVKM. The DNA for the CDR3 is TGTGCCAGCAGTACTCCGGGACTAGCGGATACCTTAGCCAAAAACATTCAGTACTTC. Its protein is CASSTPGLADTLAKNIQYF.

The rearrangement uses TRBV4-2 and TRBJ2-7, with a weak D call TRBD1 (6 bases). Trimming stripped 2 bases from V and 4 bases from J, with 12 bases between. Germline CDR1 LGHNA, CDR2 YNFKEQ. The length of the CDR3 is 14 residues. The CDR3, as DNA: TGTGCCAGCAGCCAATTCCGGGACACATACGAGCAGTACTTC. Translated: CASSQFRDTYEQYF.